A single T cell receptor beta chain is shown here with its context. These data come from a study of T cell responses to AZD1222 COVID-19 vaccine. Losses at the gene ends were 6 bases for V and 5 bases for J; bases not matched to a gene: 7. The CDR3 runs 14 residues. Germline CDR1 MNHEY, CDR2 SMNVEV (reference sequence). The table came from immunoSEQ multiplex PCR; TCRdb's copy has only in-frame clones and leaves some out. Here the sample spans 140,000 to 150,000 clones, 80% to 95% being singletons. This clonotype was sampled from an adult in good health. The chain couples TRBV27 to TRBJ2-7; 10 bases align to TRBD1. The sample here was peripheral blood, taken on day 0 of AZD1222 vaccination. CDR3 amino acids: CASRDRDRGNEQYF. Written as DNA, the CDR3 is TGTGCCAGCAGGGATCGGGACAGGGGTAACGAGCAGTACTTC.